The clone carrying this T cell receptor beta chain was seen at least ten times. Every ophthalmopathy donor presented moderate-to-severe activity, CAS ≥3, NOSPECS ≥4 and duration under 3 months. Diagnosis was based on clinical symptoms, serum thyroxine, TRAb, thyroid ultrasound and orbital computed tomography. Using RNA transcripts, the TCR beta CDR3 regions were amplified. An opening RT-PCR round employed HTBI primers and preceded a second-round multiplex PCR. MiXCR, applied by TCRdb to the multiplex PCR reads, yields one record per CDR3 protein. The sample holds approximately 700,000 distinct CDR3 sequences; over 40% are singletons and the top ten take under 3.5%. This CDR3 is built from 13 residues. Per the germline V gene, CDR1 is ENHRY and CDR2 is SYGVKD. Trimming removed 2 bases at V and 3 bases at J, with 7 bases between. These data originate in a study of Graves' ophthalmopathy and Graves' hyperthyroidism. Turning to the study itself: Peripheral blood sampling preceded any treatment and occurred at initial diagnosis.

The TCR sequence derives from an adult man with Graves' ophthalmopathy. This rearrangement joins TRBV10-3 to TRBJ1-1; D call uncertain. Sample: peripheral blood. The CDR3 DNA follows: TGTGCCATCAGTGAGGGGGTGGACACTGAAGCTTTCTTT. Amino acids: CAISEGVDTEAFF.